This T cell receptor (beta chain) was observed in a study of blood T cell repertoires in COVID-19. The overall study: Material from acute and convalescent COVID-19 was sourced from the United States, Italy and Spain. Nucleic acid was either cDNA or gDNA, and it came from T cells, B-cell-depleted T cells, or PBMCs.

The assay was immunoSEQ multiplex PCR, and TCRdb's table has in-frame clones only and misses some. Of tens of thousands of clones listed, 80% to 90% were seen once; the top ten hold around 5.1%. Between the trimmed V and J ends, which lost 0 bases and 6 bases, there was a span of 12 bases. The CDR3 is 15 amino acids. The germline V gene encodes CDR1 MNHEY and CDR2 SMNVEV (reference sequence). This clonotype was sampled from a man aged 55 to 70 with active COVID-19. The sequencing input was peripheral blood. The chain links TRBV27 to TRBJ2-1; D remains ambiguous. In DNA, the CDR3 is TGTGCCAGCAGTTTATCGTTGTATGAGTCCAATGAGCAGTTCTTC. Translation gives CASSLSLYESNEQFF.